Listed here are 16 T cell receptor beta chains from one sample, sequenced in a study of blood T cell repertoires in COVID-19. The assay was immunoSEQ multiplex PCR, and TCRdb's table has in-frame clones only and misses some. Seen here are fewer than 120,000 clones, 76% observed once, and the top ten hold 3% to 4.5%. Sequences were obtained from peripheral blood. These receptors were taken from a woman at least 80 years old with acute or convalescent COVID-19.

This clone was picked up one time. This chain joins TRBV27 and TRBJ2-2; no reliable D call. CDR1 MNHEY and CDR2 SMNVEV come from the germline V gene (reference sequence). Deletions cut 1 base from V and 4 bases from J, with 4 bases between. The CDR3 totals 13 residues. The DNA for the CDR3 is TGTGCCAGCAGTTTATACGGCACCGGGGAGCTGTTTTTT. It specifies CASSLYGTGELFF.

This clone was seen more than once but under ten times. The V gene is TRBV11-1, the J gene TRBJ2-1, with 7 bases identical to TRBD1. Germline V lookup: CDR1 SGHAT, CDR2 FQDESV (reference sequence). The trim removed 5 bases at V and 7 bases at J, leaving 8 bases unmatched. The CDR3 is 14 amino acids. As DNA, the CDR3 is TGTGCCAGCAGCCGCGACAGGGTTGGTAATGAGCAGTTCTTC. It codes for CASSRDRVGNEQFF.

The V gene is TRBV5-6, the J gene TRBJ2-7, with a tentative D call TRBD1 (8 bases). Per germline, CDR1 SGHDT and CDR2 YYEEEE. The CDR3 runs to 19 residues. V dropped 3 bases and J dropped 5 bases, with 30 bases sitting between them. CDR3 amino acids: CASSSPGQEWWEGLDEQYF. CDR3 nucleotides: TGTGCCAGCAGCTCTCCGGGACAGGAGTGGTGGGAGGGCCTCGACGAGCAGTACTTC.

V gene TRBV29-1 combines with J gene TRBJ2-7; TRBD1 might be the D (6 bases). The CDR3 spans 14 residues. From germline, CDR1 is SQVTM and CDR2 ANQGSEA. Between the trimmed V and J ends, which lost 6 bases and 0 bases, there was a span of 15 bases. The CDR3 DNA follows: TGCAGCGTCGGGACAAACAGCGGCTCCTACGAGCAGTACTTC. Its translation: CSVGTNSGSYEQYF.

V and J are TRBV27 and TRBJ1-2, with 8 nucleotides matching TRBD1. The ends lost 5 bases at V and 1 base at J; junction bases unmatched: 3. Germline V gene data show CDR1 as MNHEY and CDR2 as SMNVEV (reference sequence). This CDR3 is built from 14 residues. CDR3 nucleotide sequence: TGTGCCAGCAGTCGGACAGGGTTTAACTATGGCTACACCTTC. Translated: CASSRTGFNYGYTF.

The chain is built from TRBV20-1 and TRBJ2-3; D is uncertain. The CDR3 is 14 amino acids. Germline V lookup: CDR1 DFQATT, CDR2 SNEGSKA (reference sequence). Deletions cut 3 bases from V and 0 bases from J, with 10 bases between. This CDR3 is CSASRLRSTDTQYF. The CDR3 bases are TGCAGTGCTAGTAGGTTGAGGAGCACAGATACGCAGTATTTT.

In DNA, the CDR3 is TGTGCCACAAGCGTCAACTATGGCTACACCTTC. Encoded protein: CATSVNYGYTF. The V and J genes are TRBV6-5 and TRBJ1-2; D call uncertain. This CDR3 region has 11 residues. V was shortened by 10 bases and J by 2 bases, with 8 bases between the two germline ends. Looked up from germline, CDR1 is MNHEY and CDR2 is SVGAGI.

This chain links TRBV5-6 with TRBJ1-6; 7 bases agree with TRBD1. Germline loops: CDR1 SGHDT, CDR2 YYEEEE. V was pared by 1 base and J by 9 bases, with 10 bases of the junction left unmatched. The CDR3 is 16 residues long. This chain's CDR3 is CASSLPSTGIGSPLHF. The CDR3 coding sequence is TGTGCCAGCAGCTTGCCCTCGACAGGGATCGGTTCACCCCTCCACTTT.

This clone has just one count. The chain employs TRBV28 and TRBJ2-5, with 8 bases matching TRBD1. Germline-derived CDR1 and CDR2 are MDHEN and SYDVKM. The CDR3 runs 13 residues. J was trimmed by 5 bases and V by 5 bases; bases with no gene match: 4. CDR3 residues: CASSHGQGETQYF. The DNA of the CDR3 is TGTGCCAGCAGTCACGGACAGGGTGAGACCCAGTACTTC.

V gene TRBV4-1 combines with J gene TRBJ1-5, with 12 bases aligning to TRBD1. This CDR3 has 18 amino acids. Germline assignment: CDR1 MGHRA and CDR2 YSYEKL. Trimming removed 3 bases from V and 1 base from J; junction bases left unmatched: 7. This CDR3 is CASSQFPGQGASNQPQHF. The CDR3 DNA follows: TGCGCCAGCAGCCAGTTCCCGGGACAGGGGGCCAGCAATCAGCCCCAGCATTTT.

This clone was seen once. The rearrangement joins TRBV6-2 or TRBV6-3 to TRBJ1-5, with D tentatively TRBD1 (5 bases). The CDR3 covers 15 residues. From germline, CDR1 is MNHEY and CDR2 SVGEGT. V lost 2 bases, J lost 6 bases, and 14 bases lay in between. The CDR3 is CASSYGSSGGQPQHF. Here the CDR3 DNA reads TGTGCCAGCAGTTACGGTTCTTCGGGGGGTCAGCCCCAGCATTTT.

The chain has TRBV5-1 and TRBJ2-5, with 12 bases matching TRBD2. V dropped 2 bases and J dropped 1; count of bases not matched to a gene: 3. CDR1 is SGHRS, CDR2 YFSETQ, per germline. This CDR3 is built from 16 residues. Here the CDR3 reads CASSFTSGGPQETQYF. DNA for the CDR3: TGCGCCAGCAGCTTCACTAGCGGGGGGCCCCAAGAGACCCAGTACTTC.

This clone was seen a handful of times. The rearrangement uses TRBV19 and TRBJ1-2; D gene ambiguous. This CDR3 is 12 amino acids long. Trimming shortened V by 3 bases and J by 4 bases, and 6 bases separated the two germline ends. From germline, CDR1 is LNHDA and CDR2 SQIVND (reference sequence). CDR3 DNA: TGTGCCAGTAGTATTAACAGCTATGGCTACACCTTC. Translated, it gives CASSINSYGYTF.

This chain links TRBV4-1 with TRBJ2-1, with TRBD1 identical over 9 bases. The V segment lost 1 base and the J segment 8 bases; nucleotides outside the gene matches: 9. The CDR3 totals 16 residues. The V gene's germline CDR1 is MGHRA and CDR2 YSYEKL. CDR3 coding DNA: TGCGCCAGCAGCCAAGGACGGGGACAGGGAGTTGATGAGCAGTTCTTC. Translation gives CASSQGRGQGVDEQFF.

The chain joins TRBV3-1 (or the pseudogene TRBV3-2) to TRBJ1-6, with D perhaps TRBD1 (5 bases). V gave up 2 bases and J gave up 14 bases, with 13 bases separating them. Germline V CDR1 and CDR2: LGHDT, YNNKEL (reference sequence). The CDR3 runs to 13 residues. The CDR3 here is CASSQTPGLSLHF. The CDR3 DNA is TGTGCCAGCAGCCAAACCCCGGGACTATCCCTCCACTTT.

This clone occurred once. This chain links TRBV6-5 with TRBJ1-1; 7 positions match TRBD1. V dropped 5 bases and J dropped 11; count of bases not matched to a gene: 5. Germline CDR1 reads MNHEY; CDR2 reads SVGAGI. This CDR3 has 11 residues. The CDR3 DNA sequence: TGTGCCAGCAGTCGACAGGGAGTCGCTTTCTTT. Amino acid sequence: CASSRQGVAFF.